This TCR beta chain is from a study of cytotoxic CD8 clonotypes in ibrutinib-treated CLL. Overall study: Once patients had received a median around 12 months of treatment, range 6 to 36, response samples were obtained.

The table came from immunoSEQ multiplex PCR; TCRdb's copy has only in-frame clones and leaves some out. The repertoire has some 84,000 clones, more than 70% of them found once; the top ten carry more than 5%. CDR1 and CDR2 (germline): SGHTA, FQGNSA. Trimming stripped 3 bases from V and 6 bases from J, with 8 bases between. CDR3 length equals 12 residues. This clone was found a few times. Sequenced material: PBMCs, taken before ibrutinib treatment. The TCR comes from a human donor with chronic lymphocytic leukemia. V usage is TRBV7-2 and J usage is TRBJ1-2, with TRBD1 as a possible D gene (5 bases). CDR3 bases: TGTGCCAGCAGCTTTGAGGGGCATGGCTACACCTTC. The encoded protein is CASSFEGHGYTF.